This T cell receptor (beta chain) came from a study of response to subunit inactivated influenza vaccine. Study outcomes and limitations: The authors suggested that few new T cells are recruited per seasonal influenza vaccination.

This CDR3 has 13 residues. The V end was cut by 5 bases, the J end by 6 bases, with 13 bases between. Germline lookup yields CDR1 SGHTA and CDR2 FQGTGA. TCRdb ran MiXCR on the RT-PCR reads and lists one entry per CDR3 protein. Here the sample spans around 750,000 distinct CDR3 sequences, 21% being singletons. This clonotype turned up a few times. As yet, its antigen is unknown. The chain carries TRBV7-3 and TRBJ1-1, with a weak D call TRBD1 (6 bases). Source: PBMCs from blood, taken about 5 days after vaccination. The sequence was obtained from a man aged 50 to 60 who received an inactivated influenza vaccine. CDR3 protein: CASSPTGPSEAFF. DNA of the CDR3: TGTGCCAGCAGCCCTACAGGGCCCTCTGAAGCTTTCTTT.